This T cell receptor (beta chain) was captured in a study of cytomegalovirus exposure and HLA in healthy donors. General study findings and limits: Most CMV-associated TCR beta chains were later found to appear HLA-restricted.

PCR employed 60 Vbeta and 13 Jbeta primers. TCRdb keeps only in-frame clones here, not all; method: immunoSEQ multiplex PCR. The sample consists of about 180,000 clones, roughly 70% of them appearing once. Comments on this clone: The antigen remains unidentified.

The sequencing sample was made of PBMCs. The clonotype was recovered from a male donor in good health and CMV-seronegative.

CDR3 in DNA: TGTGCCAGCAGTGAAGGGGGGAGGAACACTGAAGCTTTCTTT. Translation: CASSEGGRNTEAFF. V usage is TRBV25-1 and J usage is TRBJ1-1; a possible D gene is TRBD1 (5 bases). Trimming cost V 2 bases and J 1 base, with 8 bases left between them. CDR3 size: 14 residues. CDR1 is MGHDK, CDR2 SYGVNS, per germline.